These 25 T cell receptor beta chains share one sample of origin, sequenced in a study of early T cells in non-severe SARS-CoV-2 infection. Each CDR3 protein gets one entry after TCRdb re-called the 5' RACE reads with MiXCR. The data hold 70,000 to 95,000 distinct CDR3 sequences, with more than 7.5% observed a single time. Material: whole blood. These receptors all come from an adult who was a healthcare worker with PCR-confirmed SARS-CoV-2 infection or an uninfected control (not recorded which).

This clonotype showed up many times. The chain employs TRBV6-5 and TRBJ2-2; no reliable D call. The germline gives CDR1 MNHEY, CDR2 SVGAGI. With 7 bases removed from V and 0 bases from J, the gap between germline ends came to 9 bases. The CDR3 has 14 amino acids. The CDR3 protein is CASIGYPNTGELFF. The CDR3, as DNA: TGTGCCAGCATCGGGTACCCGAACACCGGGGAGCTGTTTTTT.

This clonotype was seen repeatedly, ten times or more. This chain joins TRBV28 and TRBJ2-4; perhaps TRBD2 as D (5 bases). The CDR3 length is 15 residues. Trimming stripped 2 bases from V and 1 base from J, with 9 bases between. In germline, CDR1 is MDHEN, CDR2 SYDVKM. The CDR3 sequence: CASSLMRAAKNIQYF. CDR3 DNA sequence: TGTGCCAGCAGTTTAATGAGGGCGGCCAAAAACATTCAGTACTTC.

There are many counts of this clonotype. The chain joins TRBV5-6 to TRBJ2-3, with TRBD2 matching over 7 bases. V gave up 4 bases and J gave up 0 bases; unmatched junction bases: 5. CDR1 and CDR2 (germline): SGHDT, YYEEEE. This CDR3 is 15 amino acids long. The CDR3 DNA follows: TGTGCCAGCAGCCGAGCTAGCGGTAGCACAGATACGCAGTATTTT. Translated: CASSRASGSTDTQYF.

The chain is built from TRBV6-7 and TRBJ2-1; D call uncertain. TRBV6-7 is an ORF, and what it does is uncertain. Trimming removed 5 bases from V and 8 bases from J, with 16 bases in between. The CDR3 length is 14 residues. The CDR3 sequence is CASSPRFRGHEQFF. The CDR3, as DNA: TGTGCCAGCAGTCCCCGGTTCCGTGGCCATGAGCAGTTCTTC.

This clonotype was seen ten or more times. The rearrangement uses TRBV11-2 and TRBJ2-2, with TRBD2 identical over 8 bases. CDR1 SGHAT and CDR2 FQNNGV come from the germline V gene. The junction had 11 bases not matched to a gene; V was cut back by 5 bases and J by 6 bases. CDR3 length: 16 residues. The CDR3 coding sequence is TGTGCCAGCAGCCTCCGGGGGACTAGTACGGCCGGGGAGCTGTTTTTT. Translated: CASSLRGTSTAGELFF.

Many counts were recorded for this clonotype. This CDR3 is CANIRARFSTDTQYF. DNA of the CDR3: TGTGCCAACATCCGAGCACGGTTTAGCACAGATACGCAGTATTTT. The genes are TRBV2 and TRBJ2-3; no clear D. Germline V lookup: CDR1 SNHLY, CDR2 FYNNEI. With 10 bases removed from V and 0 bases from J, the gap between germline ends came to 17 bases. The CDR3 extends over 15 amino acids.

The chain couples TRBV5-1 to TRBJ2-2, with 11 bases lining up with TRBD2. The germline V gene encodes CDR1 SGHRS and CDR2 YFSETQ. The length of the CDR3 is 14 residues. V shed 5 bases, J shed 8 bases, and the junction held 5 bases outside the gene matches. In DNA form, the CDR3 reads TGCGCCAGCAGACAACTAGCGGGAGCGGGGGAGCTGTTTTTT. This codes for CASRQLAGAGELFF.

The chain links TRBV6-5 to TRBJ2-1; D call uncertain. This CDR3 has 15 amino acids. CDR1 and CDR2 from the germline V gene are MNHEY and SVGAGI. Trimming took 7 bases from V and 0 from J, leaving 13 bases between them. The CDR3 reads CASTFLPFSYNEQFF. CDR3 sequence (DNA): TGTGCCAGCACCTTCCTTCCCTTCTCCTACAATGAGCAGTTCTTC.

This clonotype was observed many times. The V and J genes are TRBV7-6 and TRBJ2-5; D gene ambiguous. Trimming stripped 1 base from V and 2 bases from J, with 11 bases between. The CDR3 is 15 amino acids. The germline V gene has CDR1 SGHVS and CDR2 FNYEAQ. The DNA of the CDR3 is TGTGCCAGCAGCTTAGAGTGGAACAGTCAAGAGACCCAGTACTTC. Protein: CASSLEWNSQETQYF.

This clonotype has at least ten counts. CDR3 sequence (DNA): TGTGCCAGCAGCCACAGGGACAGGGGGGTCCCTGAAGCTTTCTTT. Encoded protein: CASSHRDRGVPEAFF. The chain has TRBV7-8 and TRBJ1-1, with TRBD1 identical over 11 bases. The CDR3 runs 15 residues. Germline lookup yields CDR1 SGHVS and CDR2 FQNEAQ. Germline trimming cut 5 bases from V and 6 bases from J; bases unmatched to any gene: 8.

V usage is TRBV5-1 and J usage is TRBJ1-1; TRBD1 aligns across 7 bases. J gave up 5 bases and V 3 bases, and 10 bases lay outside the gene matches. This CDR3 has 15 amino acids. Looked up from germline, CDR1 is SGHRS and CDR2 is YFSETQ. The CDR3 DNA reads as TGCGCCAGCAGCTCCGACTCCCGACAGGGAACTGAAGCTTTCTTT. It translates to CASSSDSRQGTEAFF.

Many counts were recorded for this clonotype. The V call is TRBV28, the J call TRBJ1-2; D call uncertain. CDR3 length: 14 amino acids. The germline CDR1 and CDR2 sequences are MDHEN and SYDVKM. V dropped 8 bases and J dropped 2 bases, with 15 bases sitting between them. The CDR3 DNA sequence: TGTGCCAGCCATGCTGGAGCGCCCAACTATGGCTACACCTTC. Amino acids: CASHAGAPNYGYTF.

This clonotype was counted between two and nine times. The CDR3 DNA sequence: TGTGCCAGCAGTTTTGGCGGGAAAGTCAATGAGCAGTTCTTC. As protein: CASSFGGKVNEQFF. The chain carries TRBV27 and TRBJ2-1; the D gene is possibly TRBD2 (6 bases). CDR3 length: 14 amino acids. Germline assignment: CDR1 MNHEY and CDR2 SMNVEV (reference sequence). Trimming removed 3 bases from V and 6 bases from J, with 12 bases in between.

This clonotype was seen many times. The rearrangement uses TRBV2 and TRBJ2-7; D is perhaps TRBD1 (5 bases). V was shortened by 4 bases and J by 2 bases, with 9 bases between the two germline ends. Germline V gene sequence: CDR1 SNHLY, CDR2 FYNNEI. This CDR3 has 13 amino acids. CDR3 nucleotides: TGTGCCAGCAGTGGACAGACAGCCTACGAGCAGTACTTC. Its translation: CASSGQTAYEQYF. The entire variable domain, with the rest obtained from reference TRBV2 and TRBJ2-7, is as follows: EPEVTQTPSHQVTQMGQEVILRCVPISNHLYFYWYRQILGQKVEFLVSFYNNEISEKSEIFDDQFSVERPDGSNFTLKIRSTKLEDSAMYFCASSGQTAYEQYFGPGTRLTVT.

The V call is TRBV4-1, the J call TRBJ2-1; 14 bases line up with TRBD2. V was pared by 4 bases and J by 7 bases, with 6 bases of the junction left unmatched. The V gene's germline CDR1 is MGHRA and CDR2 YSYEKL. The CDR3 is 16 amino acids. DNA of the CDR3: TGCGCCAGCAGCCTATTAGGGACTAGCGGGAGTAATGAGCAGTTCTTC. This translates into CASSLLGTSGSNEQFF.

There are a few counts of this clonotype. The chain carries TRBV20-1 and TRBJ1-2; TRBD1 agrees at 10 bases. Looked up from germline, CDR1 is DFQATT and CDR2 is SNEGSKA (reference sequence). Trimming took 3 bases from V and 8 from J; bases not matched to a gene: 12. CDR3 size: 15 residues. As DNA, the CDR3 is TGCAGTGCTAGTATACCGGGACAGGGGATCAACGGCTACACCTTC. Translated, it gives CSASIPGQGINGYTF.

This clonotype was found many times. CDR3 protein: CASSRPSNGESETQYF. The CDR3 DNA is TGTGCCAGCAGCCGCCCTTCGAACGGGGAATCAGAGACCCAGTACTTC. This sequence joins TRBV7-9 and TRBJ2-5; D may be TRBD2 (5 bases). The CDR3 runs to 16 residues. Germline V gene sequence: CDR1 SEHNR, CDR2 FQNEAQ (reference sequence). V was clipped by 5 bases and J by 4 bases, with 20 bases between them.

This clonotype has at least ten counts. This sequence joins TRBV20-1 and TRBJ2-1; D is undetermined. With 5 bases removed from V and 7 bases from J, the gap between germline ends came to 6 bases. CDR1 and CDR2 (germline): DFQATT, SNEGSKA (reference sequence). The CDR3 contains 10 residues. CDR3 residues: CSAPRNEQFF. The CDR3 nucleotides read TGCAGTGCTCCGCGAAATGAGCAGTTCTTC.

This clonotype was counted at least ten times. The rearrangement links TRBV6-1 to TRBJ2-7; either TRBD1 or TRBD2 may supply D (5 bases each). Germline V lookup: CDR1 MNHNS, CDR2 SASEGT. The CDR3 loop spans 14 amino acids. V lost 2 bases and J lost 7, with 15 bases in between. This CDR3 reads CASSERGTLIEQYF. The CDR3 DNA sequence: TGTGCCAGCAGTGAACGTGGGACCCTGATTGAGCAGTACTTC.

This sequence joins TRBV9 and TRBJ1-4; no definite D call. Trimming shortened V by 0 bases and J by 0 bases, and 9 bases separated the two germline ends. CDR1 SGDLS and CDR2 YYNGEE come from the germline V gene. The CDR3 covers 16 residues. The CDR3 reads CASSVGAVATNEKLFF. CDR3 in DNA: TGTGCCAGCAGCGTAGGGGCGGTGGCAACTAATGAAAAACTGTTTTTT.

V gene TRBV27 combines with J gene TRBJ2-7; 9 nucleotides align to TRBD2. Germline trimming cut 6 bases from V and 3 bases from J; bases unmatched to any gene: 3. CDR1 and CDR2 from the germline V gene are MNHEY and SMNVEV (reference sequence). CDR3 length: 13 amino acids. The CDR3, as DNA: TGTGCCAGCAGCATTAGCGGGGGCTACGAGCAGTACTTC. This gives the protein CASSISGGYEQYF.

This clonotype was seen many times. The genes are TRBV7-9 and TRBJ2-1, with D hard to call. V lost 1 base and J 10 bases, leaving 5 bases between the germline ends. The CDR3 is 11 amino acids. The germline CDR1 and CDR2 sequences are SEHNR and FQNEAQ (reference sequence). CDR3 amino acids: CASSLDREQFF. CDR3 DNA sequence: TGTGCCAGCAGCTTAGACCGGGAGCAGTTCTTC.

This clonotype was detected many times. V gene TRBV5-1 combines with J gene TRBJ2-3; 7 nucleotides agree with TRBD2. Germline CDR1 SGHRS, CDR2 YFSETQ. V lost 0 bases to trimming and J lost 6 bases; unmatched junction nucleotides: 4. The CDR3 runs to 14 residues. CDR3 nucleotides: TGCGCCAGCAGCTTGGAAGGGAGGGGTGATACGCAGTATTTT. Translating it yields CASSLEGRGDTQYF.

This clonotype was counted ten times or more. The J gene is TRBJ1-5, the V gene TRBV23-1; TRBD1 agrees at 8 bases. TRBV23-1 is filed as an ORF, its function uncertain. This CDR3 region has 16 residues. After removal of 2 bases from V and 5 bases from J, the junction contained 8 bases not matched to a gene. The CDR3 nucleotides are TGCGCCAGCAGTCAAAGAGGACAGGGAGTGGATCAGCCCCAGCATTTT. Protein: CASSQRGQGVDQPQHF.

This clonotype was seen many times. The chain links TRBV12-3 or TRBV12-4 to TRBJ2-1, with a possible D match to TRBD2 (6 bases). This CDR3 is built from 14 residues. V dropped 6 bases and J dropped 10 bases, with 19 bases sitting between them. DNA of the CDR3: TGTGCCAGCAGCCCAGGGCCGGGACTTCCCGAGCAGTTCTTC. Its translation is CASSPGPGLPEQFF.